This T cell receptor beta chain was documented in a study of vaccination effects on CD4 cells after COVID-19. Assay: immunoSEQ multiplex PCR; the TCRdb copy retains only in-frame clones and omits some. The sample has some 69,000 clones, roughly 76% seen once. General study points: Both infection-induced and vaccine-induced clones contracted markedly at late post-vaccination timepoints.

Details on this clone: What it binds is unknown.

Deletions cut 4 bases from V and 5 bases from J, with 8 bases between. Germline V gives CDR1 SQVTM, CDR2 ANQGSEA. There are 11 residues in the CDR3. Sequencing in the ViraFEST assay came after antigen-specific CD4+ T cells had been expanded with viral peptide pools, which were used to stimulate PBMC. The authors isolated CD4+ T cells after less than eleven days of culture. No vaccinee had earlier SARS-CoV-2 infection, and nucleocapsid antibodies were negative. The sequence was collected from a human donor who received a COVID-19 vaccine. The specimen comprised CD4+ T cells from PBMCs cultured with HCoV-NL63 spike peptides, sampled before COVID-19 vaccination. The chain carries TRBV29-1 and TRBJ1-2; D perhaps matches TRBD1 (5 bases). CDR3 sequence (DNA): TGCAGCGTTGCCAGGGATTATGGCTACACCTTC. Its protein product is CSVARDYGYTF. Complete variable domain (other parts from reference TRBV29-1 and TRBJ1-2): SAVISQKPSRDICQRGTSLTIQCQVDSQVTMMFWYRQQPGQSLTLIATANQGSEATYESGFVIDKFPISRPNLTFSTLTVSNMSPEDSSIYLCSVARDYGYTFGSGTRLTVV.